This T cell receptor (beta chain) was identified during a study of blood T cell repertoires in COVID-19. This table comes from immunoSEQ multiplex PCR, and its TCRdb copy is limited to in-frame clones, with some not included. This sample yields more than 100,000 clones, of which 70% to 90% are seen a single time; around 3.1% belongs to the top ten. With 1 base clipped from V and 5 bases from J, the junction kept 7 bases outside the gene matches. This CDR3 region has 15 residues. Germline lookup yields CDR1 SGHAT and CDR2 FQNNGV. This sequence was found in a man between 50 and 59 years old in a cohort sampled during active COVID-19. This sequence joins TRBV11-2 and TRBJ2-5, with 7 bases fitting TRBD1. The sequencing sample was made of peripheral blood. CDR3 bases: TGTGCCAGCAGCTTAGGCACAGGGGTGCCGGAGACCCAGTACTTC. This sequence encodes CASSLGTGVPETQYF.